Each of the 12 T cell receptor beta chains below was sequenced from the same sample in a study of blood T cell repertoires in COVID-19. Using immunoSEQ multiplex PCR, the repertoire was profiled, and TCRdb retains in-frame clones only, with some absent. The sample lists roughly 260,000 clones; more than 75% were seen once. The sample was PBMCs or T cells enriched from blood (not recorded which). These receptors all come from a woman aged 18-29 years who had recovered from COVID-19.

V and J are TRBV6-5 and TRBJ1-1, with TRBD1 matching 7 bases. The germline CDR1 and CDR2 sequences are MNHEY and SVGAGI. The CDR3 sequence is 14 residues long. Trimming took 3 bases from V and 3 from J; bases not matched to a gene: 4. CDR3 sequence reads: CASSYTGTDTEAFF. CDR3 nucleotides: TGTGCCAGCAGTTATACGGGGACAGACACTGAAGCTTTCTTT.

This chain links TRBV5-1 with TRBJ2-4, with TRBD1 matching 10 bases. After removal of 0 bases from V and 3 bases from J, the junction contained 9 bases not matched to a gene. The CDR3 sequence is 18 residues long. The germline CDR1 and CDR2 sequences are SGHRS and YFSETQ. The CDR3 sequence is CASSLGGDRGFGKNIQYF. CDR3 bases: TGCGCCAGCAGCTTGGGAGGGGACAGGGGATTTGGCAAAAACATTCAGTACTTC.

The chain links TRBV4-3 to TRBJ2-7, with a weak D call TRBD2 (6 bases). Germline lookup yields CDR1 LGHNA and CDR2 YSLEER. Trimming cost V 0 bases and J 6 bases, with 9 bases left between them. CDR3 length: 13 amino acids. The DNA of the CDR3 is TGCGCCAGCAGCCAAGAGGGGGGTAGCGAGCAGTACTTC. This gives the protein CASSQEGGSEQYF.

The chain recombines TRBV6-5 with TRBJ1-1; D remains ambiguous. The CDR3 is made up of 13 amino acids. Germline assignment: CDR1 MNHEY and CDR2 SVGAGI. V lost 6 bases and J lost 1, with 9 bases in between. CDR3 sequence (DNA): TGTGCCAGCAGCCTTTTCCCGAACACTGAAGCTTTCTTT. This translates into CASSLFPNTEAFF.

The genes are TRBV28 and TRBJ2-3; weak D call: TRBD1 (6 bases). The germline V gene encodes CDR1 MDHEN and CDR2 SYDVKM. The CDR3 runs 15 residues. V shed 7 bases and J shed 4 bases, with 18 bases lying between them. This CDR3 is CASTVGETGPDTQYF. In DNA, the CDR3 is TGTGCCAGCACCGTGGGGGAAACAGGGCCAGATACGCAGTATTTT.

This rearrangement joins TRBV30 to TRBJ2-1; D might be TRBD2 (6 bases). CDR3 length: 13 amino acids. The V gene lost 3 bases and the J gene lost 3 bases, with 9 bases spanning the gap. Germline-derived CDR1 and CDR2 are GTSNPN and SVGIG (reference sequence). This chain's CDR3 is CAWRGGIYNEQFF. For the CDR3, the DNA is TGTGCCTGGAGGGGCGGGATCTACAATGAGCAGTTCTTC.

The J gene is TRBJ1-2, the V gene TRBV5-4, with 7 bases that match TRBD1. Looked up from germline, CDR1 is SGHNT and CDR2 is YYREEE (reference sequence). The V gene end was trimmed by 3 bases and the J gene end by 4 bases; junction bases not matched to a gene: 9. The CDR3 contains 15 residues. The DNA for the CDR3 is TGTGCCAGCAGCTCTCCAGGACAGGAAGGCTATGGCTACACCTTC. Its protein is CASSSPGQEGYGYTF.

This chain connects TRBV19 to TRBJ2-7; no clear D gene. V lost 5 bases and J 2 bases, leaving 10 bases between the germline ends. Germline V gene lookup returns CDR1 LNHDA and CDR2 SQIVND (reference sequence). The CDR3 consists of 13 residues. The CDR3 coding sequence is TGTGCCAGTAGTGTTCAGAGGACCTACGAGCAGTACTTC. This codes for CASSVQRTYEQYF. Complete variable domain (other parts from reference TRBV19 and TRBJ2-7): DGGITQSPKYLFRKEGQNVTLSCEQNLNHDAMYWYRQDPGQGLRLIYYSQIVNDFQKGDIAEGYSVSREKKESFPLTVTSAQKNPTAFYLCASSVQRTYEQYFGPGTRLTVT.

The genes are TRBV14 and TRBJ1-1, with TRBD1 matching over 12 bases. The V gene end was trimmed by 6 bases and the J gene end by 4 bases; junction bases not matched to a gene: 3. The CDR3 contains 14 residues. Looked up from germline, CDR1 is SGHDN and CDR2 is FVKESK. CDR3 protein: CASSRDRGLTEAFF. The CDR3 nucleotides read TGTGCCAGCAGTCGGGACAGGGGGCTCACTGAAGCTTTCTTT.

There are a few counts of this clone. The chain employs TRBV18 and TRBJ2-7; 11 nucleotides match TRBD2. The germline CDR1 and CDR2 sequences are KGHSH and LQKENI. J lost 4 bases, V lost 2 bases, and 7 bases had no gene match. The CDR3 sequence is 16 residues long. CDR3 sequence (DNA): TGTGCCAGCTCACCAAGTGGGGGACTAGCGGAGTACGAGCAGTACTTC. As protein: CASSPSGGLAEYEQYF.

The chain uses TRBV6-1 and TRBJ2-1, with 12 bases fitting TRBD2. V shed 2 bases and J 4 bases; nucleotides not matched to a gene: 0. The CDR3 loop spans 15 amino acids. CDR1 is MNHNS, CDR2 SASEGT, per germline. The CDR3 region has the DNA TGTGCCAGCAGTGAACTAGCGGGAGGGTACAATGAGCAGTTCTTC. It is translated as CASSELAGGYNEQFF.

This clone was counted a few times. The gene calls are TRBV11-3 and TRBJ2-7; 10 bases line up with TRBD2. The CDR3 totals 16 residues. With 5 bases clipped from V and 1 base from J, the junction kept 8 bases outside the gene matches. Germline assignment: CDR1 SGHNT and CDR2 YENEEA. CDR3: CASSRELTSGSYEQYF. The CDR3 nucleotides are TGTGCCAGCAGCAGAGAGCTGACTAGCGGGTCCTACGAGCAGTACTTC.